This note documents a single T cell receptor beta chain sequence. The assay was immunoSEQ multiplex PCR, and TCRdb's table has in-frame clones only and misses some. The profile shows 110,000 to 150,000 clones, about 89% of them singletons. These data originate in a study of control samples from healthy donors and cancer patients. This clonotype was sampled from a man aged 30 to 45 in good health. The sequencing input was blood.

The CDR3 region is CASSLRLNPQYF. In nucleotides, the CDR3 is TGTGCCAGCAGTTTAAGGCTCAACCCCCAGTACTTC. J is TRBJ2-7 and V is TRBV12-3 or TRBV12-4, with no clear D. Trimming cost V 2 bases and J 10 bases, with 12 bases left between them. This CDR3 has 12 amino acids.